One T cell receptor (beta chain) is described in this entry. The ends were cut back, 4 bases at V and 3 bases at J, with 15 bases in the middle. The germline V gene encodes CDR1 LNHDA and CDR2 SQIVND (reference sequence). CDR3 size: 16 residues. These data come from a study of blood T cell repertoires in COVID-19. Overall study: COVID-19 samples collected from the United States, Italy and Spain covered acute and convalescent phases. PBMCs, B-cell-depleted T cells, or T cells provided the cDNA or gDNA that made up the material.

In the study's own analysis: Reference gene primers were amplified, and this amplification served to estimate nucleated cell counts. TCRdb's copy holds only in-frame clones and misses some; the assay was immunoSEQ multiplex PCR. That table supplies the V and J calls and clone size; D and trimming were determined from the DNA. The sample lists some 180,000 clones; 90% were seen once. Material for sequencing was peripheral blood. The chain uses TRBV19 and TRBJ2-2; possible D gene TRBD1, 6 bases. The sequence came from a man aged 45-65 years with acute or convalescent COVID-19. The DNA of the CDR3 is TGTGCCAGTAGTACGACAGGTATTGGAGACACCGGGGAGCTGTTTTTT. Translated, it gives CASSTTGIGDTGELFF.